Many counts were recorded for the clone carrying this T cell receptor (beta chain). The antigen remains undetermined. The data were obtained in a study of T cells in Graves' hyperthyroidism and ophthalmopathy. The study's findings and limits: Most thyroid clonotypes expanded above 0.001 appeared in blood too.

Amplification of TCR beta CDR3 regions was performed using RNA transcripts as template. RT-PCR in the first round (using the HTBI primer set) targeted the TCR CDR3. In TCRdb, the multiplex PCR reads were re-called with MiXCR into one record per CDR3 protein. The sample yields 500,000 to 600,000 distinct CDR3 sequences, around 15% seen once. This CDR3 is built from 13 residues. V lost 6 bases and J 6 bases, leaving 15 bases between the germline ends. Germline CDR1 and CDR2: MNHNS and SASEGT. The TCR was taken from a woman aged 18-35 years with Graves' hyperthyroidism. Sample: blood. The V gene is TRBV6-1, the J gene TRBJ2-7; TRBD2 might be the D (5 bases). CDR3 in DNA: TGTGCCAGCAGACGTATTGCGAGGGTCGAGCAGTACTTC. This sequence encodes CASRRIARVEQYF.